The next 18 T cell receptor beta chains were all read from a single sample in a study of cytomegalovirus exposure and HLA in healthy donors. Use of 60 Vbeta and 13 Jbeta primers characterized the PCR. Profiled with immunoSEQ multiplex PCR; TCRdb holds only in-frame clones, not every one. The sample lists some 150,000 clones, about 76% occurring once. The sample was PBMCs. The receptors were sampled from a man younger than 40 in good health and CMV-seropositive.

This chain uses TRBV7-6 with TRBJ2-2; D is possibly TRBD1 (6 bases). CDR1 is SGHVS and CDR2 is FNYEAQ in the germline V gene. V was cut by 5 bases and J by 5 bases, with 12 bases left in between. The CDR3 runs 14 residues. The CDR3 region is CASSPGTLTGELFF. DNA of the CDR3: TGTGCCAGCAGCCCCGGGACACTAACCGGGGAGCTGTTTTTT.

CDR3 DNA sequence: TGCGCCAGCAGCTGGACGGGTTCCGGGACAGGTAACACTGAAGCTTTCTTT. Amino acid sequence: CASSWTGSGTGNTEAFF. J is TRBJ1-1 and V is TRBV5-1, with 8 bases matching TRBD1. The germline CDR1 and CDR2 sequences are SGHRS and YFSETQ. This CDR3 is built from 17 residues. The junction had 12 bases not matched to a gene; V was cut back by 3 bases and J by 2 bases.

The rearrangement uses TRBV7-7 and TRBJ2-5; 7 bases map to TRBD2. Trimming took 5 bases from V and 4 from J; bases not matched to a gene: 10. The V gene's germline CDR1 is SSHAT and CDR2 FNYEAQ (reference sequence). The CDR3 runs to 15 residues. In DNA, the CDR3 is TGTGCCAGCAGCCCAAGGGCGGGGGAGGGAGAGACCCAGTACTTC. It specifies CASSPRAGEGETQYF.

This clone was counted between two and nine times. V is TRBV30 and J is TRBJ1-5, with D possibly being TRBD1 (5 bases). The CDR3 is made up of 14 amino acids. In germline, CDR1 is GTSNPN, CDR2 SVGIG (reference sequence). V was clipped by 4 bases and J by 4 bases, with 14 bases between them. CDR3 sequence reads: CAWKEGQGNQPQHF. The CDR3 region has the DNA TGTGCCTGGAAAGAAGGGCAGGGTAATCAGCCCCAGCATTTT.

The CDR3 DNA is TGTGCCAGCACTAGACTAGCGGAGCAGTTCTTC. Protein: CASTRLAEQFF. V and J are TRBV2 and TRBJ2-1; TRBD2 matches 8 bases. This CDR3 has 11 amino acids. V shed 7 bases, J shed 10 bases, and the junction held 3 bases outside the gene matches. Germline CDR1 SNHLY, CDR2 FYNNEI.

The rearrangement links TRBV28 to TRBJ2-3; a weak D match, TRBD1 (6 bases). Germline V gene lookup returns CDR1 MDHEN and CDR2 SYDVKM. This CDR3 has 17 amino acids. Trimming removed 0 bases from V and 0 bases from J, with 13 bases in between. DNA for the CDR3: TGTGCCAGCAGTTTATGGCAACAGGGCGGGAGCACAGATACGCAGTATTTT. This translates into CASSLWQQGGSTDTQYF. Supplemented by reference TRBV28 and TRBJ2-3, the full variable domain reads DVKVTQSSRYLVKRTGEKVFLECVQDMDHENMFWYRQDPGLGLRLIYFSYDVKMKEKGDIPEGYSVSREKKERFSLILESASTNQTSMYLCASSLWQQGGSTDTQYFGPGTRLTVL.

This clone was detected only once. V usage is TRBV7-9 and J usage is TRBJ2-5; TRBD2 aligns across 13 bases. The CDR3 length is 17 residues. With 4 bases clipped from V and 5 bases from J, the junction kept 10 bases outside the gene matches. The germline V gene has CDR1 SEHNR and CDR2 FQNEAQ (reference sequence). The CDR3 DNA follows: TGTGCCAGCAGCTCCCGACTAGCGGGAGGTCTTGGGGAGACCCAGTACTTC. Translated: CASSSRLAGGLGETQYF.

The gene calls are TRBV5-1 and TRBJ2-5; 7 positions agree with TRBD2. The CDR3 is made up of 15 amino acids. Losses at the gene ends were 0 bases for V and 5 bases for J; bases not matched to a gene: 7. In germline, CDR1 is SGHRS, CDR2 YFSETQ. The CDR3 here is CASSLEPGEGETQYF. CDR3 nucleotide sequence: TGCGCCAGCAGCTTGGAGCCGGGGGAGGGGGAGACCCAGTACTTC.

The chain recombines TRBV25-1 with TRBJ2-7; D is possibly TRBD1 (6 bases). This CDR3 is built from 14 residues. Per the germline V gene, CDR1 is MGHDK and CDR2 is SYGVNS. Trimming left V 3 bases short and J 6 bases short, with 15 bases between. CDR3: CASSEAGASIEQYF. The CDR3 region has the DNA TGTGCCAGCAGTGAGGCAGGGGCATCAATCGAGCAGTACTTC.

This clone was counted between two and nine times. The CDR3 loop reads CASSDPGGPLYQETQYF. CDR3 nucleotide sequence: TGCGCCAGCAGTGACCCCGGAGGGCCACTGTACCAAGAGACCCAGTACTTC. The chain employs TRBV10-2 and TRBJ2-5, with a weak D call TRBD2 (6 bases). V was clipped by 3 bases and J by 0 bases, with 17 bases between them. The CDR3 is 17 residues long. Germline V CDR1 and CDR2: WSHSY, SAAADI.

V gene TRBV4-3 combines with J gene TRBJ2-1; D possibly corresponds to TRBD1 (6 bases). The CDR3 is 15 amino acids. Germline loops: CDR1 LGHNA, CDR2 YSLEER. The germline V and J ends were trimmed by 0 bases and 7 bases, with 13 bases remaining between them. This CDR3 reads CASSQDRRGRNEQFF. In DNA form, the CDR3 reads TGCGCCAGCAGCCAAGATCGCAGGGGAAGGAATGAGCAGTTCTTC.

The V call is TRBV6-5, the J call TRBJ1-1; D is uncertain. V lost 6 bases and J lost 0, with 8 bases in between. Germline V gene data show CDR1 as MNHEY and CDR2 as SVGAGI. The CDR3 sequence is 13 residues long. CDR3 bases: TGTGCCAGCAGCCGGTCCTTGAACACTGAAGCTTTCTTT. Translation gives CASSRSLNTEAFF.

V gene TRBV6-1 combines with J gene TRBJ2-5; a possible D gene is TRBD1 (5 bases). V was cut by 3 bases and J by 5 bases, with 13 bases left in between. Germline lookup yields CDR1 MNHNS and CDR2 SASEGT. This CDR3 region has 14 residues. The DNA for the CDR3 is TGTGCCAGCAGTGAGGGCAGGGTGACTGAGACCCAGTACTTC. Its translation is CASSEGRVTETQYF.

The chain has TRBV13 and TRBJ1-1, with a weak D call TRBD1 (6 bases). The ends were cut back, 1 base at V and 0 bases at J, with 12 bases in the middle. Looked up from germline, CDR1 is PRHDT and CDR2 is FYEKMQ (reference sequence). The CDR3 loop spans 16 amino acids. This chain's CDR3 is CASSLETGQLNTEAFF. The CDR3 bases are TGTGCCAGCAGCTTAGAGACCGGACAGCTGAACACTGAAGCTTTCTTT.

The V call is TRBV6-1, the J call TRBJ1-1, with TRBD1 as a possible D gene (6 bases). CDR3 length: 14 amino acids. Germline CDR1 reads MNHNS; CDR2 reads SASEGT. V lost 6 bases, J lost 5 bases, and 16 bases lay in between. The chain's CDR3 is CASSYRELLTEAFF. CDR3 DNA: TGTGCCAGCAGCTACAGGGAGCTCTTGACTGAAGCTTTCTTT.

This rearrangement joins TRBV27 to TRBJ2-1; the D gene is possibly TRBD2 (6 bases). The CDR3 contains 13 residues. V was clipped by 7 bases and J by 8 bases, with 15 bases between them. The germline V gene has CDR1 MNHEY and CDR2 SMNVEV (reference sequence). CDR3 bases: TGTGCCAGCACTAAAACGGGACTTCATGAGCAGTTCTTC. It is translated as CASTKTGLHEQFF.

The V call is TRBV2, the J call TRBJ2-7; 8 bases are shared with TRBD2. J was trimmed by 4 bases and V by 6 bases; bases with no gene match: 5. The CDR3 has 13 residues. Germline CDR1 SNHLY, CDR2 FYNNEI. Here the CDR3 DNA reads TGTGCCAGCAGGCTCGGGAGGGCATACGAGCAGTACTTC. As protein: CASRLGRAYEQYF.

This rearrangement joins TRBV7-3 to TRBJ1-4; 7 bases align to TRBD1. CDR1 and CDR2 from the germline V gene are SGHTA and FQGTGA. The CDR3 is 15 residues long. The J segment lost 7 bases and the V segment lost 5 bases, leaving 10 bases of the junction unmatched. CDR3 sequence reads: CASSVNRGRGEKLFF. The CDR3 region has the DNA TGTGCCAGCAGCGTAAACAGGGGACGGGGTGAAAAACTGTTTTTT.